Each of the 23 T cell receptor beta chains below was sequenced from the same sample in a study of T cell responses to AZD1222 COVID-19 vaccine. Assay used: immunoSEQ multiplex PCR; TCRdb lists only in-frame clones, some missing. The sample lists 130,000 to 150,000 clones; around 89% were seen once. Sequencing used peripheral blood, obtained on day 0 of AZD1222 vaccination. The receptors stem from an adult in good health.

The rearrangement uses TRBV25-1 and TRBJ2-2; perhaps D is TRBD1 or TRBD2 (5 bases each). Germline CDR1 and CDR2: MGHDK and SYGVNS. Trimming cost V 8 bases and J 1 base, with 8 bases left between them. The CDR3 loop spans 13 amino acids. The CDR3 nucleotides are TGTGCCAGCCGGGACGGGAACACCGGGGAGCTGTTTTTT. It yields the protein CASRDGNTGELFF.

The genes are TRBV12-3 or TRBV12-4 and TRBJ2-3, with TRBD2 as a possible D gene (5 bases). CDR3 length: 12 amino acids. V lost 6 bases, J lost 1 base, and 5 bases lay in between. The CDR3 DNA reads TGTGCCAGCAGGGGAGGCACAGATACGCAGTATTTT. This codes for CASRGGTDTQYF.

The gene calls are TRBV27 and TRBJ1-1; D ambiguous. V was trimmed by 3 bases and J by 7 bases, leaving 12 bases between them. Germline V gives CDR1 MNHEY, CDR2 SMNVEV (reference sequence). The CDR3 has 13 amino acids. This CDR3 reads CASSFRYGNEAFF. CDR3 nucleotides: TGTGCCAGCAGTTTCAGATACGGGAATGAAGCTTTCTTT.

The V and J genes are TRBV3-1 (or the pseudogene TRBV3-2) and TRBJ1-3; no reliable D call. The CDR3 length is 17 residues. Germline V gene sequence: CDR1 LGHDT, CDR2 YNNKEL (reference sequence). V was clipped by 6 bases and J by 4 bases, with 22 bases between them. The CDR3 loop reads CASRTTMRGGSGNTIYF. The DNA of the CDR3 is TGTGCCAGCAGAACAACTATGCGAGGAGGGTCCGGAAACACCATATATTTT.

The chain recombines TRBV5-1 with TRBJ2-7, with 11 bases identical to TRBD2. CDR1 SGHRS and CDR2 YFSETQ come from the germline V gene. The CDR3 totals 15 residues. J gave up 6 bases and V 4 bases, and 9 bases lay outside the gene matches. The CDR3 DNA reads TGCGCCAGCAGCAATGTAGCGGGAGGGCCCAGCGAGCAGTACTTC. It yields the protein CASSNVAGGPSEQYF.

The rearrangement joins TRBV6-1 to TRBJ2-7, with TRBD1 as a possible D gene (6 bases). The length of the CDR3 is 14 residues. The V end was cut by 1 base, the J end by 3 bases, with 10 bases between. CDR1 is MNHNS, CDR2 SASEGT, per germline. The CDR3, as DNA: TGTGCCAGCAGTGAAGTAACAGGGTACTACGAGCAGTACTTC. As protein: CASSEVTGYYEQYF.

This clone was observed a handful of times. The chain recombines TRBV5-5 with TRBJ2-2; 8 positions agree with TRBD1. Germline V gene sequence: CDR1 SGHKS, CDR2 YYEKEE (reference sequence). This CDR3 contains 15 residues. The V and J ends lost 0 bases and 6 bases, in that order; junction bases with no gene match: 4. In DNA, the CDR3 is TGTGCCAGCAGCTTGGCCCAGGGGGCAGCCGGGGAGCTGTTTTTT. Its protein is CASSLAQGAAGELFF.

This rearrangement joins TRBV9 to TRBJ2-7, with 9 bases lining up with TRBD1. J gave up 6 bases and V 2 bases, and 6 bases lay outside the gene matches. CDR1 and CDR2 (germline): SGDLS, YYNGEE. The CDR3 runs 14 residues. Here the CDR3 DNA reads TGTGCCAGCAGCGTCAGACAGGGGGTGGCCGAGCAGTACTTC. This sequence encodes CASSVRQGVAEQYF.

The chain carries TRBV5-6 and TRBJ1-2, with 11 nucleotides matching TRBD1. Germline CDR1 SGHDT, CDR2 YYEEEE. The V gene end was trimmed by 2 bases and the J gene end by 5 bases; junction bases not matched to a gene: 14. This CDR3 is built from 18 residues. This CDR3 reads CASSFWGTGGIIYYGYTF. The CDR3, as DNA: TGTGCCAGCAGCTTTTGGGGGACAGGGGGAATAATATATTATGGCTACACCTTC.

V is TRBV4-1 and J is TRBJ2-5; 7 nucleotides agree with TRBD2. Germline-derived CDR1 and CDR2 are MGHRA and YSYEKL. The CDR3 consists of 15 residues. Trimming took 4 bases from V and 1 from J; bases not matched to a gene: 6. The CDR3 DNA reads TGCGCCAGCAGCCCTCGGGGGGACGGCCAAGAGACCCAGTACTTC. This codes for CASSPRGDGQETQYF.

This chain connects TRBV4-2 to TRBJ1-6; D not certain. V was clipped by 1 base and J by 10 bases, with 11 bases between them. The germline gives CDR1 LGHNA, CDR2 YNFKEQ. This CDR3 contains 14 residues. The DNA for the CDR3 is TGTGCCAGCAGCCAAGGAGATGCGACCTCACCCCTCCACTTT. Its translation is CASSQGDATSPLHF.

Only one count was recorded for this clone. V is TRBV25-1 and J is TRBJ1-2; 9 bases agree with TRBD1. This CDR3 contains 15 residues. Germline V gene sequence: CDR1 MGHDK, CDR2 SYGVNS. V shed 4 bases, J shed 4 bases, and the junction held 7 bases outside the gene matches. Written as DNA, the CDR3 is TGTGCCAGCAGTGCCGGGACAGGGCGAGGCTATGGCTACACCTTC. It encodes CASSAGTGRGYGYTF.

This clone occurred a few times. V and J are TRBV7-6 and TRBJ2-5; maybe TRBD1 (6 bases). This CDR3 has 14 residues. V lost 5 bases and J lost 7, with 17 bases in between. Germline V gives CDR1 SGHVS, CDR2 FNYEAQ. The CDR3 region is CASSTSGTRGTQYF. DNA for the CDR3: TGTGCCAGCAGCACCTCCGGGACCAGGGGGACCCAGTACTTC.

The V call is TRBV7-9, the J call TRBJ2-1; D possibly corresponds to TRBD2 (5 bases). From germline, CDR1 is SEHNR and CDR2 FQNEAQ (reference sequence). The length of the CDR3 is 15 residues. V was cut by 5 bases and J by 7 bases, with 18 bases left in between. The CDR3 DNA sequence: TGTGCCAGCAGCCTCCAGATAGCGTCCCTGAATGAGCAGTTCTTC. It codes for CASSLQIASLNEQFF.

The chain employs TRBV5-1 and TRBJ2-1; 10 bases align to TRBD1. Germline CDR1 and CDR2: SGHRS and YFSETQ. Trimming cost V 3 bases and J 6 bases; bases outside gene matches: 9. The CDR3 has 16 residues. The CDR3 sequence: CASSYQGRTGGNEQFF. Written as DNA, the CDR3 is TGCGCCAGCAGCTATCAAGGGCGGACAGGGGGCAATGAGCAGTTCTTC.

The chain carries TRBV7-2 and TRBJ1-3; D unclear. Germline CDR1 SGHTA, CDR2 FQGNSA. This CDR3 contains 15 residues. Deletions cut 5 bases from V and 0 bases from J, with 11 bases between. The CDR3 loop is CASSPLGGSGNTIYF. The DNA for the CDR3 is TGTGCCAGCAGCCCCCTCGGCGGCTCTGGAAACACCATATATTTT.

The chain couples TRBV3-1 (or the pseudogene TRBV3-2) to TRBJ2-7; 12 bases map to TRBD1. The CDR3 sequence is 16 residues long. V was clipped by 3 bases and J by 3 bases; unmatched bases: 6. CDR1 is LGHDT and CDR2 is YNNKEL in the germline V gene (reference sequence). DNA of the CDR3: TGTGCCAGCAGCCATCCCGGGACAGGGGGCCTCTACGAGCAGTACTTC. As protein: CASSHPGTGGLYEQYF.

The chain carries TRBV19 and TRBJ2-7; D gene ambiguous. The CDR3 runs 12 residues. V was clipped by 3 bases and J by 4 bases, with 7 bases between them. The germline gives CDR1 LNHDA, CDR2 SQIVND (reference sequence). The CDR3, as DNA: TGTGCCAGTAGTATGGGTGAATACGAGCAGTACTTC. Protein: CASSMGEYEQYF. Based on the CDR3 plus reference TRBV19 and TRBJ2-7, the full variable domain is DGGITQSPKYLFRKEGQNVTLSCEQNLNHDAMYWYRQDPGQGLRLIYYSQIVNDFQKGDIAEGYSVSREKKESFPLTVTSAQKNPTAFYLCASSMGEYEQYFGPGTRLTVT.

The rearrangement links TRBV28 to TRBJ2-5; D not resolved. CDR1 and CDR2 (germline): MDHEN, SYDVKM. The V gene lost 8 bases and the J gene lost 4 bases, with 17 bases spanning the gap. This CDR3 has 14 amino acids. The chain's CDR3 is CASGSSRTGETQYF. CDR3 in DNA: TGTGCCAGCGGTAGTTCAAGGACCGGAGAGACCCAGTACTTC. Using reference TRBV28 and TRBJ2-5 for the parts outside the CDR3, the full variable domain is DVKVTQSSRYLVKRTGEKVFLECVQDMDHENMFWYRQDPGLGLRLIYFSYDVKMKEKGDIPEGYSVSREKKERFSLILESASTNQTSMYLCASGSSRTGETQYFGPGTRLLVL.

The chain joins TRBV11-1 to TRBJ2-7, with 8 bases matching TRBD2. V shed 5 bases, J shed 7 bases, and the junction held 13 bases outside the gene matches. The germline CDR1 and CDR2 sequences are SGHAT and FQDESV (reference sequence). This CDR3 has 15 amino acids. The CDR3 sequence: CASSGYPSGSGEQYF. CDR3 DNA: TGTGCCAGCAGCGGCTACCCCAGCGGGAGCGGTGAGCAGTACTTC.

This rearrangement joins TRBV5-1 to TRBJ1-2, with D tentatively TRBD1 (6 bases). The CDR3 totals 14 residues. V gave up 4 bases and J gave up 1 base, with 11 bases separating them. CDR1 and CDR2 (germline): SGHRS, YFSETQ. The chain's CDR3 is CASSLGHGNYGYTF. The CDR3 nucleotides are TGCGCCAGCAGCCTGGGACATGGTAACTATGGCTACACCTTC.

The CDR3 nucleotides are TGCGCCAGCAGCTTGGGGGCGAGAACTAGCACAGATACGCAGTATTTT. Protein product: CASSLGARTSTDTQYF. The V call is TRBV5-1, the J call TRBJ2-3, with D unresolved. The length of the CDR3 is 16 residues. Trimming cost V 0 bases and J 0 bases, with 11 bases left between them. Germline CDR1 SGHRS, CDR2 YFSETQ.

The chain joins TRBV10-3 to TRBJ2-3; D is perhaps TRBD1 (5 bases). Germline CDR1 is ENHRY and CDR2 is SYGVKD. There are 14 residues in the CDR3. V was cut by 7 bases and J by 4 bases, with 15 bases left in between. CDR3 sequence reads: CAIMGLQGADTQYF. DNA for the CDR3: TGTGCCATCATGGGCCTGCAGGGTGCAGATACGCAGTATTTT.